The clone carrying this TCR beta chain showed up many times. The antigen is undetermined. Through a sample-barcoded 5' primer and a J-beta primer mix, a second PCR was run for roughly 6 to 11 cycles. Using its own MiXCR run on the 5' RACE reads, TCRdb lists one record per CDR3 protein. The sample lists 1.8 million or so distinct CDR3 sequences; 39% were seen once. The data are from a study of blood T cells in healthy people across ages. Notes on the study in general: The fall in TCR beta diversity per million T cells was roughly linear with age. Higher diversity, along with more naive CD4+ cells, distinguished long-lived donors from aged donors.

CDR1 DFQATT and CDR2 SNEGSKA come from the germline V gene (reference sequence). This CDR3 region has 13 residues. The germline V and J ends were trimmed by 5 bases and 1 base, with 11 bases remaining between them. Sequenced material: blood. The chain carries TRBV20-1 and TRBJ2-5; D possibly corresponds to TRBD1 (6 bases). This clonotype originated in a human donor in good health. DNA for the CDR3: TGCAGTGCTGAGCGGACAGTCCAAGAGACCCAGTACTTC. Its translation is CSAERTVQETQYF.